Presented here are 23 T cell receptor beta chains from one specimen sequenced in a study of human T cells and chemical hapten exposure. Blood, whole and unfractionated, served as the source for total RNA extraction. TCRdb re-called the 5' RACE reads with MiXCR, one entry per CDR3 protein. The data hold about 80,000 distinct CDR3 sequences, with under 10% observed a single time. These TCRs come from a male donor in good health.

This clonotype was seen a few times. The rearrangement uses TRBV7-6 and TRBJ2-3; D call uncertain. Germline CDR1 and CDR2: SGHVS and FNYEAQ. Trimming removed 1 base from V and 4 bases from J, with 6 bases in between. This CDR3 has 13 residues. Written as DNA, the CDR3 is TGTGCCAGCAGCTTAGAGGCGGCAGATACGCAGTATTTT. As protein: CASSLEAADTQYF.

This clonotype has only a few counts. The chain joins TRBV4-3 to TRBJ1-2, with no clear D. CDR1 is LGHNA and CDR2 is YSLEER in the germline V gene. The CDR3 runs 14 residues. With 4 bases removed from V and 0 bases from J, the gap between germline ends came to 9 bases. CDR3 in amino acids: CASSRQNSNYGYTF. DNA for the CDR3: TGCGCCAGCAGCCGCCAGAATTCTAACTATGGCTACACCTTC.

The V and J genes are TRBV27 and TRBJ2-1; D gene unclear. Germline CDR1 reads MNHEY; CDR2 reads SMNVEV (reference sequence). The CDR3 is 15 amino acids. V lost 0 bases and J lost 4, with 10 bases in between. CDR3 residues: CASSLSGALYNEQFF. The CDR3 DNA reads as TGTGCCAGCAGTTTATCAGGAGCCCTATACAATGAGCAGTTCTTC.

This clonotype was found many times. The chain has TRBV9 and TRBJ2-7; TRBD1 matches 10 bases. V dropped 4 bases and J dropped 5; count of bases not matched to a gene: 6. Germline assignment: CDR1 SGDLS and CDR2 YYNGEE. The CDR3 totals 14 residues. Here the CDR3 reads CASSSRTGGDEQYF. In DNA, the CDR3 is TGTGCCAGCAGCTCTCGGACAGGGGGGGACGAGCAGTACTTC.

This clonotype was observed a handful of times. The genes are TRBV6-6 and TRBJ1-1, with 7 positions matching TRBD1. The V gene end was trimmed by 0 bases and the J gene end by 7 bases; junction bases not matched to a gene: 8. The CDR3 has 15 amino acids. The germline V gene has CDR1 MNHNY and CDR2 SVGAGI (reference sequence). The CDR3, as DNA: TGTGCCAGCAGTTACTCGAGACTCACAGGGGTTGAAGCTTTCTTT. Encoded protein: CASSYSRLTGVEAFF.

The chain links TRBV11-2 to TRBJ2-7; 8 bases line up with TRBD1. Germline CDR1 is SGHAT and CDR2 is FQNNGV. The CDR3 covers 14 residues. The J segment lost 6 bases and the V segment lost 5 bases, leaving 9 bases of the junction unmatched. The CDR3: CASSRVDRGSEQYF. CDR3 bases: TGTGCCAGCAGCCGAGTCGACAGGGGAAGCGAGCAGTACTTC.

A few counts support this clonotype. The chain's CDR3 is CASSLGQGGFRPYEQYF. CDR3 DNA sequence: TGTGCCAGCAGTCTCGGCCAAGGGGGGTTCCGGCCCTACGAGCAGTACTTC. J is TRBJ2-7 and V is TRBV6-2 or TRBV6-3, with D perhaps given as TRBD1 or TRBD2 (6 bases each). The V end was cut by 5 bases, the J end by 2 bases, with 22 bases between. The CDR3 has 17 residues. CDR1 is MNHEY, CDR2 SVGEGT, per germline.

The chain combines TRBV5-4 with TRBJ2-6; tentatively, D is TRBD1 (5 bases). Per the germline V gene, CDR1 is SGHNT and CDR2 is YYREEE (reference sequence). The V end lost 4 bases, the J end lost 2 bases, and 10 bases lay between the germline ends. The length of the CDR3 is 15 residues. CDR3 DNA sequence: TGTGCCAGCAGCATACAGGCCACTGGGGCCAACGTCCTGACTTTC. Encoded protein: CASSIQATGANVLTF.

This clonotype was found a few times. V and J are TRBV29-1 and TRBJ1-1; D is unclear. The CDR3 loop spans 15 amino acids. The V end lost 3 bases, the J end lost 4 bases, and 18 bases lay between the germline ends. Germline CDR1 reads SQVTM; CDR2 reads ANQGSEA. This CDR3 reads CSVESRTGIGTEAFF. Here the CDR3 DNA reads TGCAGCGTTGAGTCCCGGACGGGGATAGGCACTGAAGCTTTCTTT.

This clonotype was seen a few times. V and J are TRBV6-2 or TRBV6-3 and TRBJ2-3; TRBD2 is a possible D gene (5 bases). Germline V CDR1 and CDR2: MNHEY, SVGEGT. This CDR3 is built from 21 residues. Trimming left V 0 bases short and J 0 bases short, with 25 bases between. CDR3 residues: CASSYSPTVGEPRPSTDTQYF. CDR3 bases: TGTGCCAGCAGTTACTCCCCGACGGTCGGGGAGCCGCGACCCAGCACAGATACGCAGTATTTT.

This clonotype showed up just a few times. The rearrangement links TRBV12-3 or TRBV12-4 to TRBJ1-2; maybe TRBD1 (5 bases). This CDR3 spans 14 amino acids. V lost 5 bases, J lost 7 bases, and 17 bases lay in between. The CDR3 sequence: CASSPREERGGYTF. The CDR3 DNA follows: TGTGCCAGCAGTCCCAGGGAGGAGCGTGGTGGCTACACCTTC.

This clonotype was detected a few times. The chain employs TRBV5-1 and TRBJ2-5, with D possibly matching TRBD1 (6 bases). Between the trimmed V and J ends, which lost 2 bases and 4 bases, there was a span of 15 bases. The germline V gene encodes CDR1 SGHRS and CDR2 YFSETQ. CDR3 length: 15 residues. As DNA, the CDR3 is TGCGCCAGCAGCTTAGTGGCAGGGGATAGAGAGACCCAGTACTTC. Translated: CASSLVAGDRETQYF.

This clonotype was counted ten times or more. The chain couples TRBV4-2 to TRBJ2-2, with 9 bases lining up with TRBD1. Germline assignment: CDR1 LGHNA and CDR2 YNFKEQ. Trimming at V came to 0 bases and at J to 7 bases, leaving 6 bases not matched to a gene. This CDR3 contains 16 residues. The CDR3 reads CASSQEEQGASGELFF. The CDR3 nucleotides are TGTGCCAGCAGCCAAGAAGAACAGGGGGCGAGCGGGGAGCTGTTTTTT.

The rearrangement uses TRBV12-3 or TRBV12-4 and TRBJ2-7; D is ambiguous. The V end lost 4 bases, the J end lost 6 bases, and 7 bases lay between the germline ends. The CDR3 totals 11 residues. The CDR3: CASSWFGEQYF. The CDR3 nucleotides read TGTGCCAGCAGTTGGTTCGGCGAGCAGTACTTC.

This clonotype showed up just a few times. This chain uses TRBV4-3 with TRBJ2-5, with D uncertain. Trimming pared 0 bases from V and 1 base from J, leaving 3 bases between. This CDR3 region has 13 residues. The germline gives CDR1 LGHNA, CDR2 YSLEER. The CDR3 nucleotides read TGCGCCAGCAGCCAAGACAGCCAAGAGACCCAGTACTTC. Translated: CASSQDSQETQYF.

This clonotype has just a few counts. CDR3 DNA sequence: TGTGCCAGCAAGACCCTGGGAAGCACAGATACGCAGTATTTT. Amino acids: CASKTLGSTDTQYF. This chain connects TRBV2 to TRBJ2-3; D is undetermined. Looked up from germline, CDR1 is SNHLY and CDR2 is FYNNEI. V gave up 7 bases and J gave up 0 bases, with 11 bases separating them. This CDR3 contains 14 residues.

The rearrangement joins TRBV12-3 or TRBV12-4 to TRBJ2-7, with D possibly matching TRBD2 (6 bases). Deletions cut 5 bases from V and 1 base from J, with 9 bases between. CDR3 length: 13 residues. The CDR3 DNA reads as TGTGCCAGCAGTGGACTACGATCCTACGAGCAGTACTTC. The encoded protein is CASSGLRSYEQYF.

The chain carries TRBV20-1 and TRBJ2-2; TRBD1 matches 8 bases. This CDR3 comprises 16 residues. The V segment lost 4 bases and the J segment 3 bases; nucleotides outside the gene matches: 10. The germline gives CDR1 DFQATT, CDR2 SNEGSKA (reference sequence). The CDR3 DNA reads as TGCAGTGCTAAGCAGGGGGCGATCCCGCACACCGGGGAGCTGTTTTTT. It specifies CSAKQGAIPHTGELFF.

The genes are TRBV9 and TRBJ1-1; 7 bases are shared with TRBD1. Unmatched junction bases numbered 1, after V lost 0 bases and J lost 2 bases. Germline CDR1 and CDR2: SGDLS and YYNGEE. The CDR3 is made up of 14 amino acids. The CDR3 sequence: CASSVAGGNTEAFF. The DNA of the CDR3 is TGTGCCAGCAGCGTAGCAGGGGGAAACACTGAAGCTTTCTTT.

The V call is TRBV6-5, the J call TRBJ1-6; D is perhaps TRBD1 (5 bases). Trimming took 6 bases from V and 4 from J, leaving 16 bases between them. The CDR3 length is 16 residues. Germline assignment: CDR1 MNHEY and CDR2 SVGAGI. The CDR3 region has the DNA TGTGCCAGCAGCACCCGGGACCGCTTGTATAATTCACCCCTCCACTTT. Residues: CASSTRDRLYNSPLHF.

This clonotype was observed a few times. The chain has TRBV12-3 or TRBV12-4 and TRBJ2-1, with a weak D call TRBD2 (6 bases). This CDR3 is 13 amino acids long. V lost 5 bases, J lost 5 bases, and 10 bases lay in between. Here the CDR3 reads CASSGTGDNEQFF. The CDR3 DNA sequence: TGTGCCAGCAGTGGGACGGGGGACAATGAGCAGTTCTTC.

This clonotype showed up many times. This sequence joins TRBV20-1 and TRBJ1-6; D is uncertain. The CDR3 covers 14 residues. Germline V gives CDR1 DFQATT, CDR2 SNEGSKA (reference sequence). The V end lost 0 bases, the J end lost 8 bases, and 11 bases lay between the germline ends. The CDR3 nucleotides read TGCAGTGCTAGAGACGCCGGTGGGGATTCACCCCTCCACTTT. The encoded protein is CSARDAGGDSPLHF.

In this sample, this clonotype turned up a few times. The V call is TRBV12-3 or TRBV12-4, the J call TRBJ2-4, with D hard to call. The CDR3 covers 14 residues. Between the trimmed V and J ends, which lost 4 bases and 6 bases, there was a span of 13 bases. This chain's CDR3 is CASSSDRPSNIQYF. CDR3 DNA: TGTGCCAGCAGTTCCGACCGTCCGTCAAACATTCAGTACTTC.